Shown below are 20 T cell receptor beta chains from a single sample sequenced in a study of T cell changes during pregnancy in multiple sclerosis. Libraries were prepared by immunoSEQ multiplex PCR; TCRdb keeps only in-frame clonotypes and omits some of them. This sample has 50,000 to 60,000 clones; over 75% occur once, and the top ten carry less than 2%. This specimen was peripheral blood, taken after pregnancy. All receptors derive from a female donor with multiple sclerosis, enrolled in a pregnancy study.

The chain couples TRBV10-2 to TRBJ2-2; 11 bases line up with TRBD2. Germline V lookup: CDR1 WSHSY, CDR2 SAAADI. J lost 2 bases, V lost 0 bases, and 17 bases had no gene match. The length of the CDR3 is 22 residues. The CDR3 is CASSESSTLAGALLLNTGELFF. The DNA for the CDR3 is TGCGCCAGCAGTGAGTCGAGTACACTAGCGGGGGCCCTACTCCTTAACACCGGGGAGCTGTTTTTT.

The chain is built from TRBV9 and TRBJ1-1, with D possibly TRBD1 on 5 matching bases. V lost 1 base, J lost 1 base, and 14 bases lay in between. Germline assignment: CDR1 SGDLS and CDR2 YYNGEE. The CDR3 totals 16 residues. DNA of the CDR3: TGTGCCAGCAGCGTACAGGGTCTGAATCCGAACACTGAAGCTTTCTTT. This translates into CASSVQGLNPNTEAFF. The entire variable domain, with the rest obtained from reference TRBV9 and TRBJ1-1, is as follows: DSGVTQTPKHLITATGQRVTLRCSPRSGDLSVYWYQQSLDQGLQFLIQYYNGEERAKGNILERFSAQQFPDLHSELNLSSLELGDSALYFCASSVQGLNPNTEAFFGQGTRLTVV.

The genes are TRBV19 and TRBJ1-2, with 7 nucleotides matching TRBD1. Germline CDR1 is LNHDA and CDR2 is SQIVND (reference sequence). This CDR3 comprises 14 residues. The CDR3: CGSKPGQSSYGYTF. CDR3 bases: TGTGGCTCGAAACCGGGACAGTCGAGCTATGGCTACACCTTC.

CDR3 nucleotide sequence: TGTGCCAGCAGCCGGGACCTTGCAGGGGCCGGGGAGCTGTTTTTT. Amino acid sequence: CASSRDLAGAGELFF. V usage is TRBV6-6 and J usage is TRBJ2-2, with D tentatively TRBD1 (6 bases). The germline CDR1 and CDR2 sequences are MNHNY and SVGAGI (reference sequence). The CDR3 is made up of 15 amino acids. Between the trimmed V and J ends, which lost 6 bases and 6 bases, there was a span of 17 bases.

Turning to this clone: The junction departs from the called germline gene at one end, perhaps through a read error. The J gene is TRBJ2-1, the V gene TRBV7-7, with 10 bases matching TRBD2. This CDR3 is built from 15 residues. The germline V gene has CDR1 SSHAT and CDR2 FNYEAQ (reference sequence). CDR3 region: CASSPGTSAYNEQFF. DNA for the CDR3: TGTGCTAGCAGCCCGGGGACTAGCGCATACAATGAGCAGTTCTTC.

The chain links TRBV7-6 to TRBJ2-7; TRBD1 agrees at 9 bases. The CDR3 totals 15 residues. The J segment lost 6 bases and the V segment lost 0 bases, leaving 6 bases of the junction unmatched. Germline CDR1 SGHVS, CDR2 FNYEAQ. CDR3 sequence reads: CASSLAGTGYSEQYF. CDR3 coding DNA: TGTGCCAGCAGCTTAGCCGGGACAGGGTATTCCGAGCAGTACTTC.

As DNA, the CDR3 is TGTGCCAGCAGCTTGGCAGGGACAGAGAACACTGAAGCTTTCTTT. Its translation is CASSLAGTENTEAFF. The V gene is TRBV5-4, the J gene TRBJ1-1; 7 positions agree with TRBD1. Germline values: CDR1 SGHNT, CDR2 YYREEE (reference sequence). The CDR3 extends over 15 amino acids. V trimming: 0 bases; J trimming: 1 base; junction bases outside the gene matches: 3.

This chain joins TRBV6-1 and TRBJ1-2; 9 bases are shared with TRBD1. The CDR3 extends over 14 amino acids. Germline V gene sequence: CDR1 MNHNS, CDR2 SASEGT. V lost 6 bases to trimming and J lost 3 bases; unmatched junction nucleotides: 5. CDR3 sequence (DNA): TGTGCCAGCAGGGGACAGGGAAGCTACTATGGCTACACCTTC. Translating it yields CASRGQGSYYGYTF.

The V call is TRBV7-8, the J call TRBJ1-1; 7 nucleotides agree with TRBD1. Germline CDR1 and CDR2: SGHVS and FQNEAQ. The CDR3 covers 15 residues. V shed 2 bases and J 4 bases; nucleotides not matched to a gene: 7. CDR3 bases: TGTGCCAGCAGCTTATCGAGGGGGCGAGGCACTGAAGCTTTCTTT. Protein: CASSLSRGRGTEAFF.

CDR3 sequence: CASSLSLDYNEKLFF. The CDR3 DNA reads as TGTGCCAGCAGCTTATCTTTAGATTATAATGAAAAACTGTTTTTT. The V and J genes are TRBV7-6 and TRBJ1-4; D gene ambiguous. Looked up from germline, CDR1 is SGHVS and CDR2 is FNYEAQ. V was clipped by 2 bases and J by 4 bases, with 11 bases between them. The CDR3 has 15 amino acids.

The rearrangement links TRBV19 to TRBJ1-1, with a weak D call TRBD1 (5 bases). The CDR3 consists of 13 residues. Germline CDR1 LNHDA, CDR2 SQIVND (reference sequence). Trimming removed 6 bases at V and 7 bases at J, with 15 bases between. This chain's CDR3 is CASSLGEEGEAFF. The CDR3 DNA reads TGTGCCAGTAGCCTGGGGGAGGAGGGTGAAGCTTTCTTT.

A single count supports this clone. The V call is TRBV9, the J call TRBJ1-3; 9 nucleotides agree with TRBD1. Germline lookup yields CDR1 SGDLS and CDR2 YYNGEE. The CDR3 covers 16 residues. J gave up 3 bases and V 2 bases, and 6 bases lay outside the gene matches. The CDR3 nucleotides are TGTGCCAGCAGCGTTACAGGGGGCGGAGGTGGAAACACCATATATTTT. Protein sequence: CASSVTGGGGGNTIYF. Variable domain in full (rest from reference TRBV9 and TRBJ1-3): DSGVTQTPKHLITATGQRVTLRCSPRSGDLSVYWYQQSLDQGLQFLIQYYNGEERAKGNILERFSAQQFPDLHSELNLSSLELGDSALYFCASSVTGGGGGNTIYFGEGSWLTVV.

Written as DNA, the CDR3 is TGTGCCTGGAGTGTTGAGGCTAACTATGGCTACACCTTC. This translates into CAWSVEANYGYTF. The chain links TRBV30 to TRBJ1-2, with no clear D. Between the trimmed V and J ends, which lost 0 bases and 0 bases, there was a span of 5 bases. This CDR3 has 13 residues. Germline lookup yields CDR1 GTSNPN and CDR2 SVGIG (reference sequence).

This clone came up once. V and J are TRBV6-6 and TRBJ2-7; D perhaps matches TRBD1 (5 bases). CDR1 and CDR2 from the germline V gene are MNHNY and SVGAGI (reference sequence). The CDR3 covers 12 residues. Between the trimmed V and J ends, which lost 7 bases and 5 bases, there was a span of 12 bases. The CDR3 loop is CASTLRGDEQYF. The CDR3 coding sequence is TGTGCCAGCACGTTAAGGGGCGACGAGCAGTACTTC.

This clone was observed once. The J gene is TRBJ1-1, the V gene TRBV2; D may be TRBD1 (6 bases). Trimming stripped 9 bases from V and 3 bases from J, with 20 bases between. Germline V gene data show CDR1 as SNHLY and CDR2 as FYNNEI. This CDR3 has 15 amino acids. CDR3 coding DNA: TGTGCCAGTATACCAAAAAGGACAGCCCACACTGAAGCTTTCTTT. Encoded protein: CASIPKRTAHTEAFF.

The chain has TRBV7-3 and TRBJ2-6; perhaps TRBD2 as D (5 bases). Trimming removed 5 bases from V and 0 bases from J, with 8 bases in between. The germline gives CDR1 SGHTA, CDR2 FQGTGA. CDR3 length: 15 amino acids. CDR3 sequence reads: CASSPSGSGANVLTF. The CDR3 region has the DNA TGTGCCAGCAGCCCGAGCGGCTCTGGGGCCAACGTCCTGACTTTC.

The chain has TRBV14 and TRBJ1-2; perhaps TRBD1 as D (5 bases). This CDR3 spans 15 amino acids. The V end was cut by 1 base, the J end by 4 bases, with 13 bases between. Germline V CDR1 and CDR2: SGHDN, FVKESK. CDR3 nucleotide sequence: TGTGCCAGCAGCCAAGTAGGGGTGGCCACCTATGGCTACACCTTC. Its translation is CASSQVGVATYGYTF.

J is TRBJ1-2 and V is TRBV19, with D perhaps matching TRBD1 (5 bases). V gave up 7 bases and J gave up 3 bases, with 21 bases separating them. This CDR3 spans 16 amino acids. Germline CDR1 reads LNHDA; CDR2 reads SQIVND (reference sequence). The CDR3 sequence is CASTGNLATGDYGYTF. The CDR3, as DNA: TGTGCCAGTACTGGTAATCTGGCGACGGGGGACTATGGCTACACCTTC.

The rearrangement uses TRBV4-1 and TRBJ1-4; 8 bases are a match to TRBD1. The V segment lost 1 base and the J segment 6 bases; nucleotides outside the gene matches: 4. The V gene's germline CDR1 is MGHRA and CDR2 YSYEKL. The CDR3 has 15 amino acids. The CDR3 DNA reads as TGCGCCAGCAGCCAAGTGGACAGGGACGATGAAAAACTGTTTTTT. This codes for CASSQVDRDDEKLFF.

This sequence joins TRBV18 and TRBJ1-5, with 9 nucleotides matching TRBD1. The germline V gene encodes CDR1 KGHSH and CDR2 LQKENI. Germline trimming cut 3 bases from V and 7 bases from J; bases unmatched to any gene: 10. The CDR3 runs to 16 residues. This CDR3 reads CASSPKSRDREQPQHF. DNA for the CDR3: TGTGCCAGCTCACCCAAGTCCCGGGACAGGGAACAGCCCCAGCATTTT.